This T cell receptor (beta chain) emerged from a study of blood T cell repertoires in COVID-19. The CDR3 loop spans 15 amino acids. V lost 1 base and J lost 4; bases outside the gene matches: 3. Germline CDR1 is SNHLY and CDR2 is FYNNEI. TCRdb keeps only in-frame clones here, not all; method: immunoSEQ multiplex PCR. This table holds 300,000 to 400,000 clones, approximately 90% found once. Sequenced sample: PBMCs or T cells enriched from blood (not recorded which). This receptor was taken from a woman in her 30s with acute COVID-19. The V and J genes are TRBV2 and TRBJ1-2, with 10 bases matching TRBD1. CDR3 loop: CASSEGRQGAYGYTF. The CDR3 DNA sequence: TGTGCCAGCAGTGAAGGGAGACAGGGGGCCTATGGCTACACCTTC.